This TCR beta chain comes out of a study of blood T cell repertoires in COVID-19. This clone has just one count. This CDR3 contains 15 residues. V shed 8 bases and J 4 bases; nucleotides not matched to a gene: 10. CDR1 and CDR2 from the germline V gene are LGHDT and YNNKEL (reference sequence). This table comes from immunoSEQ multiplex PCR, and its TCRdb copy is limited to in-frame clones, with some not included. The table records approximately 150,000 clones, roughly 90% of them present only once. Sequencing input: peripheral blood. The chain links TRBV3-1 (or the pseudogene TRBV3-2) to TRBJ2-3; 9 nucleotides match TRBD1. The origin of this receptor is a man aged 55 to 70 with active or convalescent COVID-19. The CDR3 DNA follows: TGTGCCAGCTCCCGCTCACAGGGGGCCGCAGATACGCAGTATTTT. Protein product: CASSRSQGAADTQYF.